The present entry profiles one TCR beta chain with its context. This clone was observed at least ten times. Its antigen is unknown. No base quality information exists; no much larger clone differs at one position. The CDR3 covers 13 residues, taking in both the cysteine and the phenylalanine. The CDR3 DNA has 39 bases and is translated from base 1. Cut back by 6 bases and 7 bases, the V and J ends lie 13 bases apart. The germline V gene specifies SNHLY as CDR1 and FYNNEI as CDR2. The sample comes from a study of shared clonotypes between healthy human individuals (TCRdb year 2020). About the full investigation: The cohort comprised two women and a few men aged 18 to 49 years. Per donor, leukapheresis produced somewhere between about 0.94 and 9 billion PBMCs. Different laboratories and diverse techniques were used to prepare libraries and sequence TCR repertoires, to increase sequencing depth and limit assay-specific biases. Per donor, three plates each were used for CD4 naive and CD4 memory, two for CD8 naive, and one for CD8 memory. To estimate repertoire size and how much clonotypes are shared between individuals, the study performed deep sequencing of blood TCR repertoires from five healthy adults. Overall study outcomes, separate from this receptor: The small number of donors limited the genetic and exposure-history diversity represented. Compared with non-shared clonotypes, the clonotypes found in all four sorted-subset donors had higher generation probabilities. Sampling was restricted to blood, and TCR repertoires in tissue are likely to differ from TCR repertoires in blood. Pairwise subsampling indicated that sequencing depth was expected to affect the degree of clonotype sharing among donors. Incomplete sequencing was indicated by rarefaction of sorted-subset datasets, despite the large sequencing depth. Sharing across several donors was observed for around 5% of naive CD4, over 3% of naive CD8, over 2% of memory CD4, and about 0.38% of memory CD8 clonotypes. Naive subsets generally had larger estimated clonotype richness than memory subsets.

TCR CDR3 regions were amplified from genomic DNA by multiplex PCR using the deep immunoSEQ assay. Genomic DNA extracted from each cell subset was distributed evenly over all wells of several immunoSEQ 96-well plates, and each plate served as one replicate. Each replicate PCR for sorted subsets received around 200 ng genomic DNA, equal to about 30,000 T cell genomes. Purified libraries were measured with a Qubit 3.0 fluorometer, size-checked on a Bioanalyzer 2100, and measured again with the KAPA Library Quantification kit. Every immunoSEQ 96-well plate was sequenced on a separate single-read 150-cycle Illumina NextSeq 550 flow cell. For the original study's pipeline: Because the immunoSEQ output included only junctional sequences and no quality scores, the filtering could not be the same as the filtering used for full-length reads. To assign V/J genes and CDR3, sequences were annotated using PyIR, a Python wrapper for IgBLAST v1.9, with IMGT germline references. Reads with weak V/J assignments (E-value above 1e-6), missing CDR3, stop codons, out-of-frame junctions, or ambiguous translated residues were removed. A V3J clonotype was defined by an identical inferred V gene, J gene, and CDR3 amino acid sequence. To compute the percentage overlap between repertoires, the number of shared unique clonotypes was divided by the size of the smaller repertoire. Richness of each repertoire was evaluated using RTK rarefaction, the Chao1 estimator, and Recon v2.1 estimates of unobserved clonotypes. Generation probabilities for all TCRbeta clonotypes obtained by the gDNA method from several donors were computed using OLGA. TCRdb obtained this table from immuneACCESS and retained in-frame rearrangements with V and J assigned. These tables miss some clones; where compared with another copy, unresolved V genes account for less than half of the shortfall, and the remainder is unexplained. That table is the source of V, J and clone size, and D and trimming were worked out from the DNA. This sample has 190,000 or so clones in its table, and 65% to 70% of those were observed once. Clones ranked in the top ten supply more than 9% of the sample.

The donors were healthy, HIV-negative adults who had no recently reported acute infections or vaccinations. Only Caucasian adults living in Nashville, Tennessee, USA were represented among the donors. CD4+ T cells were enriched by magnetic negative selection, after which naive cells were positively selected on CD45RA and the negative fraction was taken as the memory subset. After blood collection by leukapheresis, PBMCs were isolated using Ficoll-Histopaque density gradient centrifugation and then cryopreserved in the vapor phase of liquid nitrogen. Analytical flow cytometry was used to check the purity and quantity of each magnetically sorted T cell population. Genomic DNA was isolated from every sorted fraction and measured by UV absorbance on a Nanodrop 2000c.

What was sequenced was memory CD4+ T cells sorted from blood. Taken with the paper, the label for cell subset or site translates to: CD45RA-negative fraction. The chain is made from TRBV2 and TRBJ1-5, with TRBD1 tentatively as D gene (5 bases match). This TCR was recovered from a man younger than 45 in good health. The DNA sequence is given as TGTGCCAGCAGCAAAGGGACTCGCCAGCCCCAGCATTTT. Translated, this gives CASSKGTRQPQHF.